This TCR beta chain emerged from a study of blood T cell repertoires in COVID-19. Study information: Sites across the United States, Italy and Spain contributed samples from acute and convalescent COVID-19. PBMCs, B-cell-depleted T cells, or T cells provided the cDNA or gDNA that made up the material.

As originally analysed: Researchers report that nucleated cell counts were estimated from reference gene primer amplification. The method was immunoSEQ multiplex PCR; TCRdb's version includes in-frame clones alone and lacks a portion of them. V, J and clone size are taken as reported in that table, and D and trimming were inferred from the DNA itself. The data show about 88,000 clones, with more than 75% seen just once and about 14% held by the top ten. V shed 6 bases, J shed 5 bases, and the junction held 5 bases outside the gene matches. The CDR3 totals 14 residues. CDR1 LGHDT and CDR2 YNNKEL come from the germline V gene (reference sequence). Regarding this clone: Different DNA sequences within this sample yield the same CDR3.

The genes are TRBV3-1 (or the pseudogene TRBV3-2) and TRBJ1-1, with 11 bases fitting TRBD1. Specimen: peripheral blood. The source is a woman aged 65 to 85 with acute or convalescent COVID-19. The CDR3 reads CASSQDRGLTEAFF. The CDR3 DNA reads as TGTGCCAGCAGTCAGGACAGGGGGCTGACTGAAGCTTTCTTT.